The next 15 T cell receptor beta chains were all read from a single sample in a study of T cells in Graves' hyperthyroidism and ophthalmopathy. RNA transcripts yielded amplified TCR beta CDR3 regions. During a first-round RT-PCR of the TCR CDR3, the HTBI primer set was used. From the multiplex PCR reads, TCRdb called clonotypes with MiXCR, one entry per CDR3 protein. The table shows hundreds of thousands of distinct CDR3 sequences, with about 43% occurring only once. The sequenced sample consisted of peripheral blood or thyroid tissue (not recorded which). These receptors were collected from a young woman with Graves' hyperthyroidism.

For this clonotype: The CDR3 carries no conserved terminal phenylalanine or tryptophan, so it likely arises from a read error. The chain employs TRBV6-4 and TRBJ1-1, with a tentative D call TRBD1 (6 bases). Germline V gene data show CDR1 as MRHNA and CDR2 as SNTAGT. V lost 6 bases and J lost 6, with 11 bases in between. The CDR3 has 12 residues. Here the CDR3 DNA reads TGTGCCAGCAGGCAGGGGAGGGCTGAAGCTTTCCTT. It is translated as CASRQGRAEAFL.

The chain uses TRBV6-6 and TRBJ1-1; D is unclear. From germline, CDR1 is MNHNY and CDR2 SVGAGI (reference sequence). V was cut by 6 bases and J by 7 bases, with 15 bases left in between. The length of the CDR3 is 13 residues. The CDR3 loop is CASSLVGGVEAFF. CDR3 coding DNA: TGTGCCAGCAGCTTAGTGGGCGGCGTTGAAGCTTTCTTT.

This clonotype showed up just a few times. The chain has TRBV5-1 and TRBJ2-5; TRBD2 matches at 8 bases. The CDR3 spans 16 residues. The V segment lost 0 bases and the J segment 5 bases; nucleotides outside the gene matches: 9. The V gene's germline CDR1 is SGHRS and CDR2 YFSETQ. CDR3 sequence: CASSLGKTSAGETQYF. The DNA of the CDR3 is TGCGCCAGCAGCTTGGGCAAGACTAGCGCGGGGGAGACCCAGTACTTC.

This clonotype was counted at least ten times. J is TRBJ1-5 and V is TRBV7-9, with a possible D match to TRBD1 (6 bases). Germline V gene lookup returns CDR1 SEHNR and CDR2 FQNEAQ (reference sequence). The germline V and J ends were trimmed by 5 bases and 5 bases, with 13 bases remaining between them. This CDR3 has 14 amino acids. Here the CDR3 DNA reads TGTGCCAGCAGCCTGGGGGGGCTAGATCAGCCCCAGCATTTT. It specifies CASSLGGLDQPQHF.

This chain joins TRBV9 and TRBJ1-4; 7 nucleotides agree with TRBD1. With V trimmed by 3 bases and J by 0 bases, 11 bases remained unmatched. CDR1 SGDLS and CDR2 YYNGEE come from the germline V gene. The CDR3 runs 18 residues. CDR3 nucleotide sequence: TGTGCCAGCAGCGGAGGGACAGCTGCTTGGGCAACTAATGAAAAACTGTTTTTT. Protein product: CASSGGTAAWATNEKLFF.

Notes on this clonotype: A read error may produce the germline difference seen at one junction end. This CDR3 reads CARSLGQNYGYTF. In DNA, the CDR3 is TGCGCCAGAAGCTTGGGACAGAACTATGGCTACACCTTC. The rearrangement links TRBV5-1 to TRBJ1-2; 7 nucleotides align to TRBD1. CDR3 size: 13 residues. CDR1 SGHRS and CDR2 YFSETQ come from the germline V gene.

In its sample, this clonotype was seen many times. The V and J genes are TRBV10-2 and TRBJ1-5; 10 bases are a match to TRBD1. The germline CDR1 and CDR2 sequences are WSHSY and SAAADI. The CDR3 has 14 residues. Germline trimming cut 9 bases from V and 6 bases from J; bases unmatched to any gene: 8. The CDR3 DNA follows: TGCGCCAGTACCCAGGACAGGGGGTTTCAGCCCCAGCATTTT. Amino acid sequence: CASTQDRGFQPQHF.

A note on this clonotype: The junction and the germline gene differ at one end; a read error may be behind it. The chain couples TRBV24-1 to TRBJ1-1; D ambiguous. This CDR3 spans 15 amino acids. CDR1 KGHDR and CDR2 SFDVKD come from the germline V gene. CDR3 region: CATSDRGSPGTEVFF. The CDR3 nucleotides read TGTGCCACCAGTGATAGAGGCTCCCCGGGCACTGAAGTTTTCTTT.

The rearrangement links TRBV14 to TRBJ1-1, with 7 bases that match TRBD1. V trimming: 6 bases; J trimming: 7 bases; junction bases outside the gene matches: 5. Germline values: CDR1 SGHDN, CDR2 FVKESK. The CDR3 has 12 amino acids. CDR3 bases: TGTGCCAGCAGTCCAGGGGGTGATGAAGCTTTCTTT. Translated: CASSPGGDEAFF.

This clonotype was seen a handful of times. The rearrangement joins TRBV7-2 to TRBJ2-5; unclear D gene. The ends were cut back, 5 bases at V and 1 base at J, with 11 bases in the middle. Germline V gene lookup returns CDR1 SGHTA and CDR2 FQGNSA. This CDR3 spans 14 amino acids. Written as DNA, the CDR3 is TGTGCCAGCAGCGAACTTAGTCCCCAAGAGACCCAGTACTTC. As protein: CASSELSPQETQYF.

J is TRBJ1-2 and V is TRBV10-3; tentatively, D is TRBD1 (5 bases). CDR3 length: 15 residues. With 5 bases removed from V and 0 bases from J, the gap between germline ends came to 13 bases. Germline assignment: CDR1 ENHRY and CDR2 SYGVKD. The CDR3 protein is CAISSRDGPNYGYTF. Here the CDR3 DNA reads TGTGCCATCAGTTCCCGGGACGGCCCTAACTATGGCTACACCTTC.

In the case of this clonotype: A much larger clone sits a single nucleotide away, making a read error possible. The chain recombines TRBV24-1 with TRBJ2-7; the D call may be TRBD1 or TRBD2 (5 bases each). The CDR3 runs 12 residues. From germline, CDR1 is KGHDR and CDR2 SFDVKD. CDR3 DNA: TGTGCCGCCAGTGATTACCGGGGCGGGCAGTACTTC. It specifies CAASDYRGGQYF.

This clonotype was seen repeatedly, ten times or more. This sequence joins TRBV10-2 and TRBJ1-3; D is uncertain. V lost 6 bases and J lost 0, with 9 bases in between. This CDR3 contains 14 residues. CDR1 and CDR2 from the germline V gene are WSHSY and SAAADI. Here the CDR3 reads CASRDLSSGNTIYF. The CDR3 DNA reads TGCGCCAGCAGGGACCTAAGCTCTGGAAACACCATATATTTT.

V is TRBV20-1 and J is TRBJ2-7, with D unresolved. The germline V gene has CDR1 DFQATT and CDR2 SNEGSKA (reference sequence). Trimming took off 5 bases at V and 8 bases at J, with 10 bases between the two ends. This CDR3 is 10 amino acids long. The CDR3 protein is CSAGIYKQYF. The CDR3 nucleotides are TGCAGTGCTGGCATTTACAAGCAGTACTTC.

Many counts were recorded for this clonotype. This chain links TRBV7-8 with TRBJ1-5, with TRBD1 matching 10 bases. Germline CDR1 reads SGHVS; CDR2 reads FQNEAQ. After removal of 5 bases from V and 6 bases from J, the junction contained 7 bases not matched to a gene. This CDR3 is 15 amino acids long. The CDR3 DNA sequence: TGTGCCAGCAGCCACCGACAGGGGGCTAGTCAGCCCCAGCATTTT. This codes for CASSHRQGASQPQHF.